A selection of T cell receptor beta chains follows, all from one sample in a study of human T cells and chemical hapten exposure. One entry per CDR3 protein, called by TCRdb with MiXCR from the RACE reads. The table has 30,000 to 50,000 distinct CDR3 sequences, about an eighth seen once; the top ten hold around 2%. This sample comprised whole blood, obtained in connection with sensitization to the hapten diphenylcyclopropenone (DPC). The source of these receptors is a woman between 35 and 50 years old with alopecia areata. Some clones in this sample may be carry-over from other donors' samples. Both conserved end residues are part of each CDR3. The D gene is left open where the match is weak. Expanded clones get a size class; other rows say once, few or many, or leave the size out.

>TRBJ2-7|-|TRBV4-1|-
CASSPPGSLSYEQYF
TGCGCCAGCAGCCCCCCCGGTAGCCTCTCCTACGAGCAGTACTTC
>TRBJ2-7|-|TRBV7-9|TRBD1
CASSQGQSLYEQYF
TGTGCCAGCAGCCAGGGACAGAGCCTCTACGAGCAGTACTTC
>TRBJ2-7|-|TRBV28|TRBD1
CASSLGTASYEQYF
TGTGCCAGCTCCTTGGGGACAGCCTCCTACGAGCAGTACTTC
>TRBJ2-5|-|TRBV30|-
CAWSVVQETQYF
TGTGCCTGGAGTGTGGTGCAAGAGACCCAGTACTTC
>TRBJ2-1|-|TRBV27|TRBD2
CASSLRILAGVYNEQFF
TGTGCCAGCAGTTTACGTATCCTAGCGGGGGTATACAATGAGCAGTTCTTC
>TRBJ1-2|-|TRBV2|-
CASSEAGHGYTF
TGTGCCAGCAGTGAAGCAGGGCATGGCTACACCTTC
>TRBJ2-1|few|TRBV6-1|TRBD2
CASSEAGLAVGEQFF
TGTGCCAGCAGTGAAGCGGGACTAGCGGTGGGTGAGCAGTTCTTC
>TRBJ1-1|-|TRBV28|-
CASSLGTITEAFF
TGTGCCAGCAGCCTAGGGACTATCACTGAAGCTTTCTTT
>TRBJ2-1|-|TRBV21-1|-
CASSKARGEQFF
TGTGCCAGCAGCAAAGCGCGGGGTGAGCAGTTCTTC
>TRBJ2-7|many|TRBV29-1|TRBD2
CSVVSSGTYEQYF
TGCAGCGTTGTTTCTAGCGGTACCTACGAGCAGTACTTC
>TRBJ2-1|few|TRBV29-1|-
CSVSEGWNEQFF
TGCAGCGTGTCCGAAGGTTGGAATGAGCAGTTCTTC
>TRBJ1-4|many|TRBV28|-
CASSRELEKLFF
TGTGCCAGCAGTCGCGAACTCGAAAAACTGTTTTTT
>TRBJ2-2|many|TRBV12-3/TRBV12-4|TRBD2
CASNRLAGGTNTGELFF
TGTGCCAGCAACCGACTAGCGGGAGGCACGAACACCGGGGAGCTGTTTTTT
>TRBJ2-3|-|TRBV2|TRBD2
CAAARSSGGTDTQYF
TGTGCCGCGGCTAGGTCTAGCGGGGGCACAGATACGCAGTATTTT
>TRBJ1-5|once|TRBV5-6|-
CASSLGRYNQPQHF
TGTGCCAGCAGCTTGGGCCGGTACAATCAGCCCCAGCATTTT
>TRBJ1-1|many|TRBV5-5|-
CASRSTGRTEAFF
TGTGCCAGCAGATCGACAGGTCGTACGGAAGCTTTCTTT
>TRBJ2-2|-|TRBV7-2|-
CASSLDPIYGELFF
TGTGCCAGCAGCTTAGACCCTATTTACGGGGAGCTGTTTTTT
>TRBJ2-7|-|TRBV28|-
CASSFGGPTYEQYF
TGTGCCAGCAGTTTTGGTGGGCCTACCTACGAGCAGTACTTC
>TRBJ2-5|-|TRBV28|TRBD1
CASTSGGRETQYF
TGTGCCAGCACCTCAGGGGGCCGGGAGACCCAGTACTTC
>TRBJ2-3|-|TRBV7-2|-
CASSLAVTLRDTQYF
TGTGCCAGCAGCTTAGCCGTGACCCTTAGGGATACGCAGTATTTT
>TRBJ1-1|many|TRBV19|-
CASSMARANTEAFF
TGTGCCAGTAGTATGGCCAGGGCTAACACTGAAGCTTTCTTT
>TRBJ1-1|-|TRBV5-1|-
CASSYSSLGTEAFF
TGCGCCAGCAGCTACAGTAGTTTGGGCACTGAAGCTTTCTTT
>TRBJ2-1|few|TRBV2|-
CASSGVQTEQFF
TGTGCCAGCAGTGGTGTTCAGACTGAGCAGTTCTTC
>TRBJ1-4|many|TRBV20-1|-
CSARARTNDEKLFF
TGCAGTGCTAGGGCGCGTACCAACGATGAAAAACTGTTTTTT
>TRBJ2-2|few|TRBV28|-
CASSSSGTGELFF
TGTGCCAGCAGTTCGTCCGGAACCGGGGAGCTGTTTTTT
>TRBJ1-4|many|TRBV5-4|-
CASSLEGRISEKLFF
TGTGCCAGCAGCTTGGAAGGCAGAATAAGTGAAAAACTGTTTTTT
>TRBJ2-3|-|TRBV28|-
CASSRGISLITDTQYF
TGTGCCAGCAGTCGAGGGATCTCCCTTATCACAGATACGCAGTATTTT
>TRBJ1-6|many|TRBV6-1|TRBD1
CASSGDRGDNSPLHF
TGTGCCAGCAGTGGGGACAGGGGAGATAATTCACCCCTCCACTTT
>TRBJ2-5|many|TRBV3-1|-
CASRETAQYQETQYF
TGTGCCAGCAGGGAAACAGCGCAGTACCAAGAGACCCAGTACTTC
>TRBJ2-1|few|TRBV12-3/TRBV12-4|-
CASSAPGRNEQFF
TGTGCCAGCAGTGCACCGGGAAGGAATGAGCAGTTCTTC
>TRBJ1-2|-|TRBV28|-
CASTENYGYTF
TGTGCCAGCACTGAAAACTATGGCTACACCTTC
>TRBJ2-7|-|TRBV28|TRBD1
CASRSTGRYEQYF
TGTGCCAGCAGATCGACAGGGCGCTACGAGCAGTACTTC
>TRBJ2-5|many|TRBV24-1|-
CATSDTTKAQGTQYF
TGTGCCACCAGTGACACCACAAAAGCCCAAGGTACCCAGTACTTC
>TRBJ2-5|-|TRBV7-9|-
CASSSGRAVQETQYF
TGTGCCAGCAGCTCGGGCAGGGCTGTCCAAGAGACCCAGTACTTC
>TRBJ2-5|few|TRBV29-1|TRBD1
CSANPGQGQETQYF
TGCAGCGCCAACCCGGGACAGGGACAAGAGACCCAGTACTTC
>TRBJ1-2|many|TRBV29-1|-
CSVEGGLAYGYTF
TGCAGCGTTGAAGGGGGCCTCGCCTATGGCTACACCTTC
>TRBJ1-5|few|TRBV2|-
CASSAEGPQHF
TGTGCCAGCAGTGCGGAGGGTCCCCAGCATTTT
>TRBJ2-1|-|TRBV11-2|TRBD2
CASSLKISGRLYNEQFF
TGTGCCAGCTCCCTGAAGATTAGCGGGAGGCTTTACAATGAGCAGTTCTTC
>TRBJ2-5|many|TRBV18|-
CASSPTQGLETQYF
TGTGCCAGCTCCCCCACTCAGGGATTGGAGACCCAGTACTTC
>TRBJ1-5|few|TRBV28|-
CASSFFQNQPQHF
TGTGCCAGCAGTTTCTTCCAGAATCAGCCCCAGCATTTT
>TRBJ2-3|-|TRBV7-9|TRBD2
CASIFPRLAGVLDTQYF
TGTGCCAGCATCTTCCCTAGACTAGCGGGAGTCCTCGATACGCAGTATTTT
>TRBJ2-7|medium-sized|TRBV28|-
CASTVGASYEQYF
TGTGCCAGCACCGTAGGGGCAAGCTACGAGCAGTACTTC
>TRBJ2-3|many|TRBV18|TRBD2
CASSSRLAGGPDTQYF
TGTGCCAGCTCGTCGAGACTAGCGGGGGGGCCAGATACGCAGTATTTT
>TRBJ2-5|-|TRBV30|TRBD2
CAWSGEAGGQETQYF
TGTGCCTGGAGTGGAGAAGCGGGGGGCCAAGAGACCCAGTACTTC
>TRBJ1-5|many|TRBV20-1|-
CSALAGGNQPQHF
TGCAGTGCCCTAGCGGGGGGGAATCAGCCCCAGCATTTT
>TRBJ2-5|many|TRBV5-5|TRBD1
CASSLQTGGRETQYF
TGTGCCAGCAGCTTGCAGACAGGGGGCCGGGAGACCCAGTACTTC